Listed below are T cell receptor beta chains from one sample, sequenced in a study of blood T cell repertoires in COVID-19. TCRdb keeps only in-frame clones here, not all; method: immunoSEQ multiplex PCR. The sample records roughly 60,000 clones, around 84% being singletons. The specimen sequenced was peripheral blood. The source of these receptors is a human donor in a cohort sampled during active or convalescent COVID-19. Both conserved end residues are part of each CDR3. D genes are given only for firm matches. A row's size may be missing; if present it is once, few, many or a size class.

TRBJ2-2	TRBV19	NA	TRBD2	CASSPLAGDNTGELFF	TGTGCCAGTAGCCCCCTAGCGGGCGACAACACCGGGGAGCTGTTTTTT
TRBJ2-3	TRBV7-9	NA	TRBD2	CASSLISGGARTDTQYF	TGTGCCAGCAGCTTAATAAGCGGGGGGGCTCGCACAGATACGCAGTATTTT
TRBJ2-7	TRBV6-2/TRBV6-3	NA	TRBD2	CASSAAGAGAYEQYF	TGTGCCAGCAGTGCCGCCGGGGCGGGGGCCTACGAGCAGTACTTC
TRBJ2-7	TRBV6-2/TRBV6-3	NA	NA	CASSYSRQGKYEQYF	TGTGCCAGCAGTTACTCGCGCCAGGGGAAGTACGAGCAGTACTTC
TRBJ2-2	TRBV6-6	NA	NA	CASSYRGLQSLFF	TGTGCCAGCAGTTACAGAGGACTCCAAAGTCTGTTTTTT
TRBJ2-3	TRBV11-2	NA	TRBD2	CASSFGLGDTQYF	TGTGCCAGCAGCTTCGGACTAGGAGATACGCAGTATTTT
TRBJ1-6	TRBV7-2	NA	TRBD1	CASSLWDSNNSPLHF	TGTGCCAGCAGCTTATGGGACAGCAATAATTCACCCCTCCACTTT
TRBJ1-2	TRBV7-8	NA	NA	CASSFVAISNYGYTF	TGTGCCAGCAGCTTTGTGGCCATATCTAACTATGGCTACACCTTC
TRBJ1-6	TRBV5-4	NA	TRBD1	CASSRQGYNSPLHF	TGTGCCAGCAGCCGACAGGGGTATAATTCACCCCTCCACTTT
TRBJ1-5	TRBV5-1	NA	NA	CASSLAGASGGPQHF	TGCGCCAGCAGCTTGGCCGGGGCCTCCGGGGGGCCCCAGCATTTT
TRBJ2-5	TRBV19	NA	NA	CASSTGQETQYF	TGTGCCAGTTCGACAGGCCAAGAGACCCAGTACTTC
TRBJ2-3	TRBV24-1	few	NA	CATSSTDSTSTDTQYF	TGTGCCACCAGCTCGACGGACAGTACTAGCACAGATACGCAGTATTTT
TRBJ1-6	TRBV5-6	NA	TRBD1	CASSRTGGDSPLHF	TGTGCCAGCAGCAGGACAGGAGGGGATTCACCCCTCCACTTT
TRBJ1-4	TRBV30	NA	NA	CAWSVSQMNEKLFF	TGTGCCTGGAGTGTAAGTCAGATGAATGAAAAACTGTTTTTT
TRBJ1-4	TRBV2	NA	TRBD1	CASSGVRTGTVGWNEKLFF	TGTGCCAGCAGTGGAGTTAGGACAGGGACCGTGGGCTGGAATGAAAAACTGTTTTTT
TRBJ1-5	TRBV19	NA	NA	CASSIGTSSNQPQHF	TGTGCCAGTAGTATAGGGACATCTAGCAATCAGCCCCAGCATTTT
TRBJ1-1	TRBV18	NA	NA	CASSPMAGARNTEAFF	TGTGCCAGCTCACCAATGGCAGGGGCACGGAACACTGAAGCTTTCTTT
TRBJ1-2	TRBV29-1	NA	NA	CSVVQNPNYGYTF	TGCAGCGTTGTACAGAATCCTAACTATGGCTACACCTTC
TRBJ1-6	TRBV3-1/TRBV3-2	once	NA	CASSQGTGSSPLHF	TGTGCCAGCAGCCAGGGAACAGGGAGTTCACCCCTCCACTTT
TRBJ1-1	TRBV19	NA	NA	CASSFPELGAEAFF	TGTGCCAGTAGCTTTCCCGAACTGGGCGCTGAAGCTTTCTTT
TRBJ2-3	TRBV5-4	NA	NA	CASSLVPQLASVTDTQYF	TGTGCCAGCAGCTTGGTCCCCCAGCTAGCGTCGGTGACAGATACGCAGTATTTT
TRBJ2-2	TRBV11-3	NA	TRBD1	CASSSRGTGGSGELFF	TGTGCCAGCAGCTCGAGGGGGACAGGGGGCTCCGGGGAGCTGTTTTTT
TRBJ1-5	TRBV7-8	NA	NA	CASSPLRADRNQPQHF	TGTGCCAGCAGCCCACTGCGGGCAGATCGCAATCAGCCCCAGCATTTT
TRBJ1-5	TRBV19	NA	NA	CASSITPPGDQPQHF	TGTGCCAGTAGTATAACCCCTCCCGGGGATCAGCCCCAGCATTTT